Given below is one T cell receptor (beta chain) in context. The antigen it binds to is not known. The sample holds no much larger clone one base away, and base qualities are not on file. The data were taken from a study of T-cell memory formation after mild COVID-19 (dated by TCRdb to the early 2020s). Looking at the study overall: TCR sequence clusters from the two donors were largely donor specific. T-cell clones expanding and contracting after mild COVID-19 in a couple of donors were tracked by longitudinal TCRalpha and TCRbeta repertoire sequencing. Two young, previously healthy adult volunteers, one female and one male, were included in the cohort. The study at large found these results: The study covered only a couple of mild cases, and larger cohorts including severe cases with pre-infection samples were considered necessary. Clones contracting from day 15 to 85 had balanced CD4/CD8 phenotypes, while a second wave expanding from day 15 to 37 was biased towards CD4+. Contracting CD4+ clones were found mainly in CM and EM memory subsets, while CD8+ clones were enriched in EMRA. SARS-CoV-2 specificity was not confirmed for the second-wave clones peaking on day 37. Some responding clones were found in pre-infection memory, which suggests that pre-existing cross-reactive memory T cells took part in the SARS-CoV-2 response.

The trim is 6 bases for V and 2 bases for J, with a gap of 7 bases between the germline ends. The CDR3 starts with the cysteine, ends with the phenylalanine, and has 12 residues. Solely the CDR3 DNA is kept, with 36 bases framed from the first base. From a lookup of the germline V gene, CDR1 and CDR2 are SNHLY and FYNNEI. TCRdb lists the instrument as Illumina NovaSeq 6000. TCRalpha and TCRbeta cDNA libraries were constructed by 5'RACE with constant-segment primers, with sample barcodes and unique molecular identifiers being introduced. Trizol reagent was used to extract RNA from every sample. Amplification of the libraries took two PCR steps, and the second step added a second sample barcode plus Illumina TruSeq adapters. The libraries were sequenced on an Illumina NovaSeq using 2 x 150 bp paired-end reads. Turning to the authors' computational methods: The reads were demultiplexed and collapsed into UMI-guided consensus sequences using migec v1.2.7. Using mixcr v2.1.11, UMI consensuses were aligned to TRA and TRB V and J templates and then assembled into clonotypes. A clonotype was counted as expanded or contracted only when both edgeR and NoisET called the clonotype significant, with the noise models trained on biological replicates. edgeR calls used a false discovery rate-adjusted p below 0.01 and a log2 fold-change threshold of 1. PCA with hierarchical clustering of max-normalized trajectories of the 1000 most abundant clonotypes was used as exploratory dynamics analysis. Each responding clone was given a CD4 or CD8 phenotype based on the CD4+ and CD8+ repertoires, which had been sequenced separately. In TCRdb, the public reads were trimmed at Q25 with fastp and aligned with MiXCR, with productive beta chains retained. CDR3 protein sequences are deduplicated, and each keeps its most common genes and DNA. What appears here as the V and J calls and clone size reflects TCRdb's work, not the paper's. For this sample there are about 110,000 distinct CDR3 sequences; 15% to 20% appear just once. Approximately 5% of the sample belongs to the ten largest clones.

Ficoll-Paque density gradient centrifugation was the method used to isolate PBMCs. The specimen was PBMCs or a T cell subset sorted from them (not recorded which). The TCR was taken from a man aged 18 to 29 who had mild COVID-19 (a few samples of this study predate the infection). The sample titles of this study are shuffled in the database, so cell type and time point are left out; the donor was told from shared clones. The rearranged segments are TRBV2 and TRBJ2-5; too little of a D gene remains to name it. The CDR3 reads CASRKDQETQYF. The bases are TGTGCCAGCAGGAAAGATCAAGAGACCCAGTACTTC.